This T cell receptor beta chain was captured by sequencing in a study of early T cells in non-severe SARS-CoV-2 infection. Study in general: Bulk RNA from unsorted whole blood was sequenced; chains were unpaired. Regarding the study as a whole: VDJdb-based annotation leaned toward anti-spike CD8 responses and missed private and CD4 specificities.

Germline CDR1 and CDR2: LGHNA and YSLEER. This CDR3 comprises 15 residues. V dropped 1 base and J dropped 2 bases, with 9 bases sitting between them. This clonotype was counted at least ten times. As yet, its antigen is unknown. Individual cDNA molecules were tagged with unique molecular identifiers, the study reported. TCRdb called the 5' RACE reads again in MiXCR, with one record for every CDR3 protein. The table includes tens of thousands of distinct CDR3 sequences, 8% to 10% detected once. The chain joins TRBV4-3 to TRBJ2-1; D is possibly TRBD2 (6 bases). Sequenced: whole blood. The origin of this receptor is an adult who was a healthcare worker with PCR-confirmed SARS-CoV-2 infection or an uninfected control (not recorded which). CDR3 nucleotide sequence: TGCGCCAGCAGCCAAGGAGGCGGGACCTACAATGAGCAGTTCTTC. Protein product: CASSQGGGTYNEQFF.